The 12 T cell receptor beta chains below were found in one sample sequenced in a study of shared clonotypes between healthy human individuals. Sequencing used immunoSEQ multiplex PCR; TCRdb keeps in-frame clones, though not all of them. The data hold 550,000 to 650,000 clones, with 90% to 97% observed a single time. It was CD45RO-negative cells, positively selected for CCR7, that made up naive CD8 cells, with terminally differentiated effector memory CD45RA+ cells excluded. The source material was naive CD8+ T cells sorted from blood. Every receptor here comes from a woman aged 25 to 45 in good health.

Here the CDR3 reads CASGLRDPHNQPQHF. CDR3 bases: TGCGCCAGCGGCCTCCGGGACCCTCATAATCAGCCCCAGCATTTT. This sequence joins TRBV5-1 and TRBJ1-5, with TRBD1 as a possible D gene (5 bases). The germline CDR1 and CDR2 sequences are SGHRS and YFSETQ. CDR3 length: 15 amino acids. Trimming removed 7 bases at V and 4 bases at J, with 18 bases between.

V is TRBV27 and J is TRBJ2-7; D is perhaps TRBD1 or TRBD2 (5 bases each). Germline V gives CDR1 MNHEY, CDR2 SMNVEV (reference sequence). The V end lost 5 bases, the J end lost 2 bases, and 13 bases lay between the germline ends. The CDR3 has 14 amino acids. In nucleotides, the CDR3 is TGTGCCAGCAGTCCAGGGACCCCAACCTACGAGCAGTACTTC. Its translation is CASSPGTPTYEQYF.

The chain combines TRBV5-1 with TRBJ2-7; unclear D gene. With 0 bases removed from V and 2 bases from J, the gap between germline ends came to 12 bases. Germline V gene data show CDR1 as SGHRS and CDR2 as YFSETQ. There are 15 residues in the CDR3. In DNA form, the CDR3 reads TGCGCCAGCAGCTTGGCCGCCGGGTTCCCCTACGAGCAGTACTTC. Translating gives CASSLAAGFPYEQYF.

The V call is TRBV5-4, the J call TRBJ1-1; TRBD1 is a possible D gene (5 bases). In germline, CDR1 is SGHNT, CDR2 YYREEE (reference sequence). Trimming took 0 bases from V and 1 from J, leaving 7 bases between them. The CDR3 sequence is 14 residues long. CDR3: CASSLEGRNTEAFF. For the CDR3, the DNA is TGTGCCAGCAGCTTGGAGGGGAGGAACACTGAAGCTTTCTTT.

The chain recombines TRBV4-2 with TRBJ2-7, with TRBD1 matching 11 bases. Germline V gene data show CDR1 as LGHNA and CDR2 as YNFKEQ. V lost 3 bases, J lost 0 bases, and 4 bases stayed unmatched. CDR3 length: 16 amino acids. The CDR3 protein is CASSQRGQGVSYEQYF. For the CDR3, the DNA is TGTGCCAGCAGCCAGAGGGGACAGGGGGTCTCCTACGAGCAGTACTTC.

As to this clone: This same CDR3 is encoded by further DNA sequences in the sample. The V gene is TRBV7-9, the J gene TRBJ1-5, with D uncertain. CDR1 SEHNR and CDR2 FQNEAQ come from the germline V gene (reference sequence). The CDR3 has 12 residues. The V gene lost 5 bases and the J gene lost 0 bases, with 2 bases spanning the gap. CDR3 nucleotides: TGTGCCAGCAGCCTTAGCAATCAGCCCCAGCATTTT. Residues: CASSLSNQPQHF.

The chain carries TRBV6-1 and TRBJ1-1; D call uncertain. The CDR3 loop spans 11 amino acids. Germline V lookup: CDR1 MNHNS, CDR2 SASEGT. V was shortened by 4 bases and J by 7 bases, with 7 bases between the two germline ends. In DNA form, the CDR3 reads TGTGCCAGCAGTGGGATTAGTGAAGCTTTCTTT. Its translation: CASSGISEAFF.

This rearrangement joins TRBV1 to TRBJ2-1; the table calls TRBD1, which could not be checked here. TRBV1 is recorded as a pseudogene. This CDR3 contains 19 residues. DNA of the CDR3: TGCACCAGCAGCCAGCGGAAGTGTGGTAGGGGCACCGTCCCTTGCTTGCAGTTCTTC. Protein product: CTSSQRKCGRGTVPCLQFF.

This chain connects TRBV29-1 to TRBJ2-1; D unclear. Trimming cost V 3 bases and J 7 bases, with 22 bases left between them. The CDR3 loop spans 16 amino acids. Germline values: CDR1 SQVTM, CDR2 ANQGSEA. The CDR3 DNA sequence: TGCAGCGTTGATTTATCAGTACCTACCGGGTTGAATGAGCAGTTCTTC. Encoded protein: CSVDLSVPTGLNEQFF.

This chain connects TRBV2 to TRBJ2-1; D call uncertain. The V and J ends lost 6 bases and 4 bases respectively, with 4 bases between them. Germline values: CDR1 SNHLY, CDR2 FYNNEI. The CDR3 has 11 residues. The DNA for the CDR3 is TGTGCCAGCAGCCCATACAATGAGCAGTTCTTC. Protein sequence: CASSPYNEQFF.

The V and J genes are TRBV5-6 and TRBJ2-1; a possible D gene is TRBD2 (6 bases). Germline V gives CDR1 SGHDT, CDR2 YYEEEE. CDR3 length: 14 residues. The V and J ends lost 0 bases and 5 bases respectively, with 9 bases between them. The CDR3: CASSLAGGNNEQFF. The CDR3 region has the DNA TGTGCCAGCAGCTTGGCCGGGGGAAACAATGAGCAGTTCTTC. The variable domain in full, with the rest retrieved from reference TRBV5-6 and TRBJ2-1, is DAGVTQSPTHLIKTRGQQVTLRCSPKSGHDTVSWYQQALGQGPQFIFQYYEEEERQRGNFPDRFSGHQFPNYSSELNVNALLLGDSALYLCASSLAGGNNEQFFGPGTRLTVL.

V is TRBV7-6 and J is TRBJ2-3, with 7 positions matching TRBD2. Germline CDR1 reads SGHVS; CDR2 reads FNYEAQ. This CDR3 is 16 amino acids long. The V segment lost 3 bases and the J segment 2 bases; nucleotides outside the gene matches: 8. CDR3 in amino acids: CASSFTSDDDTDTQYF. The DNA for the CDR3 is TGTGCCAGCAGCTTTACTAGCGATGACGACACAGATACGCAGTATTTT.